This T cell receptor beta chain was observed in a study of T-cell memory formation after mild COVID-19. Study details: Clusters of TCRs were largely donor specific.

The CDR3 has 14 residues. The germline CDR1 and CDR2 sequences are SEHNR and FQNEAQ (reference sequence). Trimming took 3 bases from V and 6 from J, leaving 11 bases between them. TCRdb called the 5' RACE reads again in MiXCR, with one record for every CDR3 protein. Seen here are roughly 110,000 distinct CDR3 sequences, about a sixth observed once, and the top ten hold 25% to 30%. Findings and caveats of the study: Cross-reactive memory seemingly joined, as some responding clones were found in pre-infection memory.

With regard to this clonotype: Antigen specificity is unknown.

This TCR was recovered from an adult woman who had mild COVID-19 (a few samples of this study predate the infection). Cell type and time point are not known. The chain links TRBV7-9 to TRBJ1-4; D is unclear. The source material was PBMCs or a T cell subset sorted from them (not recorded which). The CDR3 reads CASSLATVDEKLFF. The CDR3, as DNA: TGTGCCAGCAGCTTGGCCACGGTTGATGAAAAACTGTTTTTT.